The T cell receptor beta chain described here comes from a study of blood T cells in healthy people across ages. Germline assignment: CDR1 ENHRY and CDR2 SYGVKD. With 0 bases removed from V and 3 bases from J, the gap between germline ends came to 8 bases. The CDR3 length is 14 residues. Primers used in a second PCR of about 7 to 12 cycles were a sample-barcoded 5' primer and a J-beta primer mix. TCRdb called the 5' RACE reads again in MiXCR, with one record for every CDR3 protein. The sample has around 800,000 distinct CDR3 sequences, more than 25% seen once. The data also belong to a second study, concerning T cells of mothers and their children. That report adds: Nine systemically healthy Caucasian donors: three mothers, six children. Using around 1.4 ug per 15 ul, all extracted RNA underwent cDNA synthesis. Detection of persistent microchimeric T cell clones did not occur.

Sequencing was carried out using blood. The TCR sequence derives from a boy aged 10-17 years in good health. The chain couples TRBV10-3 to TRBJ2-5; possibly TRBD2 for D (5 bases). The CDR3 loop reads CAISESSGKETQYF. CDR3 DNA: TGTGCCATCAGTGAGTCCAGCGGTAAAGAGACCCAGTACTTC.